This T cell receptor (beta chain) appears in the sequencing data of a study of lymphopenia after photon versus proton radiotherapy. Study-wide points: Oligoclonal CD8+ Temra expansion after nadir drove photon patients' diversity drop. Post-nadir TCR diversity decline inversely tracked overall survival among those who died. Photon-treated patients lost naive T cells and TCR diversity; proton-treated stayed stable. Authors raise, but do not show, better survival with proton therapy.

Sequenced by immunoSEQ multiplex PCR; TCRdb stores in-frame clones only, minus some. This sample has roughly 58,000 clones, with 87% found just once. The V end was cut by 0 bases, the J end by 5 bases, with 14 bases between. The CDR3 contains 15 residues. Germline CDR1 and CDR2: LNHDA and SQIVND (reference sequence). Comment on this clone: Antigen: not known.

The starting material was peripheral blood, obtained from a patient treated with proton-based radiotherapy. The chain recombines TRBV19 with TRBJ2-7; a possible D gene is TRBD1 (6 bases). This TCR was sampled from a man older than 75 with esophageal cancer. For the CDR3, the DNA is TGTGCCAGTAGTATAGACGGCAGGGGATCGAACGAGCAGTACTTC. Amino acids: CASSIDGRGSNEQYF.